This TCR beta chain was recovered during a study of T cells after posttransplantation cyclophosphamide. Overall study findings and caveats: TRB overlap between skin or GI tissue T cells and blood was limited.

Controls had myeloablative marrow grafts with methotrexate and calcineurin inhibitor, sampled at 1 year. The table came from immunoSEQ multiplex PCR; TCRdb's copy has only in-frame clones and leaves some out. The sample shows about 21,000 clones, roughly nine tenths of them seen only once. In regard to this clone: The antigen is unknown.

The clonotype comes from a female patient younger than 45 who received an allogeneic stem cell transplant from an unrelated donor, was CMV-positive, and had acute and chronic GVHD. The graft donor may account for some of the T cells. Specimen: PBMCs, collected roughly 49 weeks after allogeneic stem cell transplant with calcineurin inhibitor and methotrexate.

CDR3 nucleotide sequence: TGTGCCAGCAGTTTATCAGGGGGTATGTGGGAAAAACTGTTTTTT. Amino acids: CASSLSGGMWEKLFF. The rearrangement links TRBV27 to TRBJ1-4; the D gene is possibly TRBD1 (6 bases). V was pared by 0 bases and J by 8 bases, with 13 bases between. CDR1 is MNHEY, CDR2 SMNVEV, per germline (reference sequence). The length of the CDR3 is 15 residues.